These 22 T cell receptor beta chains were sequenced from one sample in a study of molecular identifiers for immune sequencing clone quantification. MiXCR, applied by TCRdb to the PCR reads, yields one record per CDR3 protein. The table lists tens of thousands of distinct CDR3 sequences, around 18% of them singletons. Sequencing input: naive CD8+ T cells from blood, with Jurkat cell RNA spiked in. Indicated subset: FACS-sorted CD8+CD4-CCR7+CD45RA+ naive T cells. The source is a human donor in good health. Some libraries in this study had Jurkat cell RNA spiked in.

This clonotype was observed at least ten times. The genes are TRBV20-1 and TRBJ2-5, with a tentative D call TRBD2 (7 bases). The germline V gene encodes CDR1 DFQATT and CDR2 SNEGSKA (reference sequence). The V and J ends lost 5 bases and 4 bases respectively, with 29 bases between them. This CDR3 has 18 amino acids. The CDR3: CSAGGGGPTVQILETQYF. Here the CDR3 DNA reads TGCAGTGCTGGGGGCGGGGGACCAACTGTTCAAATCCTAGAGACCCAGTACTTC.

This clonotype was seen at least ten times. The genes are TRBV9 and TRBJ2-7, with D possibly being TRBD2 (6 bases). Germline CDR1 is SGDLS and CDR2 is YYNGEE. This CDR3 region has 13 residues. Trimming removed 5 bases at V and 3 bases at J, with 12 bases between. The CDR3 bases are TGTGCCAGCAGTCTAGCGACCGGCTACGAGCAGTACTTC. It is translated as CASSLATGYEQYF.

This clonotype was seen at least ten times. The J gene is TRBJ2-2, the V gene TRBV6-2 or TRBV6-3; 8 nucleotides agree with TRBD2. Germline V gives CDR1 MNHEY, CDR2 SVGEGT. This CDR3 is 16 amino acids long. The V segment lost 8 bases and the J segment 4 bases; nucleotides outside the gene matches: 12. The CDR3 coding sequence is TGTGCCAGCCTTAAACCGGGACTAGAGATCACCGGGGAGCTGTTTTTT. Protein product: CASLKPGLEITGELFF.

This clonotype was counted at least ten times. The chain uses TRBV4-3 and TRBJ2-7; D may be TRBD2 (5 bases). Per the germline V gene, CDR1 is LGHNA and CDR2 is YSLEER. V was pared by 0 bases and J by 6 bases, with 12 bases between. The length of the CDR3 is 14 residues. The DNA of the CDR3 is TGCGCCAGCAGCCAAGAAGGTGAGGGAGCCGAGCAGTACTTC. It translates to CASSQEGEGAEQYF.

The chain has TRBV28 and TRBJ2-7; TRBD1 agrees at 11 bases. V was clipped by 4 bases and J by 5 bases; unmatched bases: 7. The CDR3 length is 15 residues. Germline-derived CDR1 and CDR2 are MDHEN and SYDVKM. The CDR3 spells CASSSDRGQVNEQYF. CDR3 in DNA: TGTGCCAGCAGTTCGGACAGGGGGCAGGTCAACGAGCAGTACTTC.

This clonotype was counted at least ten times. This rearrangement joins TRBV4-3 to TRBJ2-1; D call uncertain. Germline V CDR1 and CDR2: LGHNA, YSLEER. The CDR3 length is 15 residues. V dropped 4 bases and J dropped 2 bases, with 12 bases sitting between them. CDR3 amino acids: CASSLSDATYNEQFF. The CDR3, as DNA: TGCGCCAGCAGCCTCTCGGATGCGACCTACAATGAGCAGTTCTTC.

The V gene is TRBV4-3, the J gene TRBJ2-1, with 10 bases that match TRBD1. With V trimmed by 4 bases and J by 4 bases, 4 bases remained unmatched. The CDR3 consists of 15 residues. CDR1 is LGHNA and CDR2 is YSLEER in the germline V gene. Written as DNA, the CDR3 is TGCGCCAGCAGCCCAGGACAGGGGGGATACAATGAGCAGTTCTTC. Translating it yields CASSPGQGGYNEQFF.

Many counts were recorded for this clonotype. The chain uses TRBV7-9 and TRBJ2-1; no firm D call. V lost 4 bases and J lost 8, with 15 bases in between. Germline CDR1 SEHNR, CDR2 FQNEAQ (reference sequence). This CDR3 has 14 residues. The CDR3 region is CASSSGVGLDEQFF. The CDR3 DNA is TGTGCCAGCAGCTCCGGAGTAGGGCTGGATGAGCAGTTCTTC. Drawing the rest from reference TRBV7-9 and TRBJ2-1, the complete variable domain is DTGVSQNPRHKITKRGQNVTFRCDPISEHNRLYWYRQTLGQGPEFLTYFQNEAQLEKSRLLSDRFSAERPKGSFSTLEIQRTEQGDSAMYLCASSSGVGLDEQFFGPGTRLTVL.

This clonotype rates as medium-sized. The chain joins TRBV6-2 or TRBV6-3 to TRBJ1-5, with 8 nucleotides matching TRBD1. The ends lost 6 bases at V and 3 bases at J; junction bases unmatched: 1. Germline values: CDR1 MNHEY, CDR2 SVGEGT. The CDR3 extends over 13 amino acids. The CDR3 loop is CASRDRANQPQHF. DNA for the CDR3: TGTGCCAGCAGGGACAGGGCCAATCAGCCCCAGCATTTT.

Ten or more counts support this clonotype. This chain links TRBV6-5 with TRBJ2-7, with D possibly TRBD2 on 6 matching bases. Germline CDR1 MNHEY, CDR2 SVGAGI. Trimming removed 5 bases at V and 3 bases at J, with 23 bases between. This CDR3 is 17 amino acids long. The CDR3, as DNA: TGTGCCAGCAGTAACACCCTTGGGACTGCAAGGAACTACGAGCAGTACTTC. This codes for CASSNTLGTARNYEQYF.

This clonotype was counted a few times. The genes are TRBV19 and TRBJ2-1; D assignment may be TRBD1 or TRBD2 (5 bases each). The CDR3 extends over 14 amino acids. Germline V CDR1 and CDR2: LNHDA, SQIVND (reference sequence). Trimming pared 3 bases from V and 4 bases from J, leaving 10 bases between. This CDR3 reads CASSIGTAYNEQFF. As DNA, the CDR3 is TGTGCCAGTAGTATTGGGACCGCTTACAATGAGCAGTTCTTC.

This clonotype was counted ten times or more. The CDR3, as DNA: TGTGCCTCGCACGGGGACAATGAGCAGTTCTTC. Translating gives CASHGDNEQFF. The chain employs TRBV10-3 and TRBJ2-1; maybe TRBD2 (5 bases). This CDR3 comprises 11 residues. Per the germline V gene, CDR1 is ENHRY and CDR2 is SYGVKD. V was trimmed by 11 bases and J by 5 bases, leaving 10 bases between them.

This clonotype has ten or more counts. J is TRBJ2-1 and V is TRBV7-2, with TRBD2 matching over 11 bases. Germline V gene lookup returns CDR1 SGHTA and CDR2 FQGNSA. V shed 5 bases, J shed 8 bases, and the junction held 8 bases outside the gene matches. The CDR3 has 15 residues. CDR3 sequence: CASSPPGLAVHEQFF. CDR3 DNA: TGTGCCAGCAGCCCCCCGGGACTAGCGGTACATGAGCAGTTCTTC. Full variable domain (remainder filled in from reference TRBV7-2 and TRBJ2-1): GAGVSQSPSNKVTEKGKDVELRCDPISGHTALYWYRQSLGQGLEFLIYFQGNSAPDKSGLPSDRFSAERTGGSVSTLTIQRTQQEDSAVYLCASSPPGLAVHEQFFGPGTRLTVL.

This clonotype was seen repeatedly, ten times or more. The gene calls are TRBV7-2 and TRBJ2-7; the match to TRBD2 covers 8 bases. The CDR3 is 14 amino acids. Looked up from germline, CDR1 is SGHTA and CDR2 is FQGNSA. With 3 bases clipped from V and 0 bases from J, the junction kept 1 base outside the gene matches. The CDR3 protein is CASSLTSVSYEQYF. The CDR3 DNA reads TGTGCCAGCAGCTTGACTAGCGTCTCCTACGAGCAGTACTTC.

This clonotype was detected only a few times. A read error may be the cause here, since a much bigger clone is one base away. V usage is TRBV27 and J usage is TRBJ2-5; 8 bases agree with TRBD2. Germline CDR1 MNHEY, CDR2 SMNVEV (reference sequence). The CDR3 runs 16 residues. V lost 6 bases, J lost 1 base, and 10 bases stayed unmatched. This CDR3 reads CASSPSPAGVQETQYF. The DNA for the CDR3 is TGTGCCAGCAGCCCTAGTCCAGCGGGAGTCCAAGAGACCCAGTACTTC.

This clonotype was seen repeatedly, ten times or more. The rearrangement uses TRBV9 and TRBJ2-5; D perhaps matches TRBD2 (5 bases). V gave up 7 bases and J gave up 4 bases, with 17 bases separating them. The germline gives CDR1 SGDLS, CDR2 YYNGEE. The CDR3 has 14 residues. Written as DNA, the CDR3 is TGTGCCAGCGAAGAGGGCTCGAGCGGAGAGACCCAGTACTTC. Residues: CASEEGSSGETQYF.

This clonotype appeared many times. The chain combines TRBV7-6 with TRBJ2-7; 7 bases match TRBD1. The germline CDR1 and CDR2 sequences are SGHVS and FNYEAQ. This CDR3 region has 12 residues. Trimming at V came to 1 base and at J to 12 bases, leaving 6 bases not matched to a gene. The CDR3 sequence is CASSLEGGRMYF. The DNA of the CDR3 is TGTGCCAGCAGCTTAGAAGGGGGCAGAATGTACTTC.

This clonotype was recorded many times. The chain links TRBV7-8 to TRBJ2-7; a possible D gene is TRBD2 (5 bases). This CDR3 contains 13 residues. V lost 5 bases, J lost 3 bases, and 11 bases lay in between. Germline lookup yields CDR1 SGHVS and CDR2 FQNEAQ. Here the CDR3 reads CASSPDSFYEQYF. The CDR3 DNA reads as TGTGCCAGCAGCCCGGACTCCTTCTACGAGCAGTACTTC.

Judged by abundance, this clonotype is medium-sized. The genes are TRBV28 and TRBJ2-3; TRBD2 aligns across 9 bases. The CDR3 covers 16 residues. The ends lost 3 bases at V and 2 bases at J; junction bases unmatched: 6. CDR1 and CDR2 (germline): MDHEN, SYDVKM. CDR3 region: CASSFGLAGNTDTQYF. The CDR3 nucleotides read TGTGCCAGCAGTTTTGGTCTAGCGGGAAACACAGATACGCAGTATTTT.

This clonotype was detected ten times or more. The CDR3 loop reads CASSLGLVWLNEQFF. The DNA of the CDR3 is TGTGCCAGCAGTTTAGGACTAGTATGGTTGAATGAGCAGTTCTTC. The chain is built from TRBV28 and TRBJ2-1; 7 nucleotides line up with TRBD2. V dropped 2 bases and J dropped 7; count of bases not matched to a gene: 8. CDR1 and CDR2 (germline): MDHEN, SYDVKM. The CDR3 sequence is 15 residues long. Based on the CDR3 plus reference TRBV28 and TRBJ2-1, the full variable domain is DVKVTQSSRYLVKRTGEKVFLECVQDMDHENMFWYRQDPGLGLRLIYFSYDVKMKEKGDIPEGYSVSREKKERFSLILESASTNQTSMYLCASSLGLVWLNEQFFGPGTRLTVL.

Written as DNA, the CDR3 is TGTGCCAGCAGCTTGTGGGACAGGGCGGGGGCTATACAGCAGTACTTC. This translates into CASSLWDRAGAIQQYF. The chain is built from TRBV5-6 and TRBJ2-7; the match to TRBD1 covers 9 bases. The CDR3 is 16 amino acids. Germline-derived CDR1 and CDR2 are SGHDT and YYEEEE. V dropped 1 base and J dropped 8; count of bases not matched to a gene: 13.

This clonotype appeared many times. The V gene is TRBV20-1, the J gene TRBJ1-1; D is perhaps TRBD1 (5 bases). V was cut by 0 bases and J by 3 bases, with 14 bases left in between. This CDR3 is built from 15 residues. The germline V gene encodes CDR1 DFQATT and CDR2 SNEGSKA (reference sequence). Written as DNA, the CDR3 is TGCAGTGCTAGAGACATTTACGGGGGACACACTGAAGCTTTCTTT. This gives the protein CSARDIYGGHTEAFF.